Below are 5 T cell receptor beta chains sequenced from a single sample in a study of T cell repertoires in cytomegalovirus infection. TCRdb re-derived calls from the reads in MiXCR, one entry per CDR3 protein. The table includes roughly 140,000 distinct CDR3 sequences, about 25% detected once. Sample: PBMCs. The receptors were sampled from a human donor in good health (CMV status not recorded). Some clones in this sample may be carry-over from other donors' samples.

This clonotype has at least ten counts. V is TRBV7-6 and J is TRBJ1-1, with D possibly TRBD1 on 5 matching bases. The CDR3 loop spans 14 amino acids. The germline gives CDR1 SGHVS, CDR2 FNYEAQ. V dropped 6 bases and J dropped 0 bases, with 11 bases sitting between them. The CDR3 DNA is TGTGCCAGCAGTCCAGGGTCGGTGAACACTGAAGCTTTCTTT. Protein: CASSPGSVNTEAFF.

This clonotype turned up a few times. This chain joins TRBV28 and TRBJ1-3; no clear D gene. With 3 bases removed from V and 0 bases from J, the gap between germline ends came to 12 bases. This CDR3 region has 16 residues. CDR1 is MDHEN and CDR2 is SYDVKM in the germline V gene. The CDR3 sequence is CASSFEGRYSGNTIYF. The CDR3 region has the DNA TGTGCCAGCAGTTTTGAAGGACGGTACTCTGGAAACACCATATATTTT.

V usage is TRBV11-1 and J usage is TRBJ2-7; tentative D call: TRBD2 (6 bases). In germline, CDR1 is SGHAT, CDR2 FQDESV (reference sequence). The CDR3 totals 14 residues. V was trimmed by 5 bases and J by 3 bases, leaving 14 bases between them. CDR3 DNA sequence: TGTGCCAGCAGCCCGCGGGGAGACCTCTACGAGCAGTACTTC. Its protein product is CASSPRGDLYEQYF.

The chain uses TRBV28 and TRBJ1-5, with TRBD1 matching over 8 bases. J was trimmed by 0 bases and V by 3 bases; bases with no gene match: 4. The CDR3 loop spans 16 amino acids. Germline-derived CDR1 and CDR2 are MDHEN and SYDVKM. CDR3 bases: TGTGCCAGCAGTTTCCCCCAGGGGGCTAGCAATCAGCCCCAGCATTTT. Protein product: CASSFPQGASNQPQHF.

The V and J genes are TRBV6-4 and TRBJ1-5, with D possibly being TRBD1 (5 bases). With 8 bases removed from V and 7 bases from J, the gap between germline ends came to 15 bases. The CDR3 spans 13 residues. The germline V gene encodes CDR1 MRHNA and CDR2 SNTAGT. As DNA, the CDR3 is TGTGCCAGCGCTCGGGAATGGGGCCAGCCCCAGCATTTT. Translated: CASAREWGQPQHF.